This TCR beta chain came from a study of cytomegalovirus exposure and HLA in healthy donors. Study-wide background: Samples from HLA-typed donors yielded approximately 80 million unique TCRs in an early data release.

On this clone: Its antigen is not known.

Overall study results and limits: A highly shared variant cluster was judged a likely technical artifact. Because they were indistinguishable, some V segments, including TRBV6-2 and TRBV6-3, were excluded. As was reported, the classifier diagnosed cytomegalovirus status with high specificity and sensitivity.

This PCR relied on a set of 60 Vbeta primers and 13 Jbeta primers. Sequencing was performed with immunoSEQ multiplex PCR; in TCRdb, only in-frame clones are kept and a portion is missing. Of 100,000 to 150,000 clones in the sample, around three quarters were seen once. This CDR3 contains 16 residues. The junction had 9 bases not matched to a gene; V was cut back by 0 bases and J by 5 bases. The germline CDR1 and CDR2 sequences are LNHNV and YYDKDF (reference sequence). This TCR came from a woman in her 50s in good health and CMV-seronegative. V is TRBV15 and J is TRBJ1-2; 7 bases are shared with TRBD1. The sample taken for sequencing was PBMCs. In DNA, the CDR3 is TGTGCCACCAGCAGAGATGGGAAGGGGGCAAATTATGGCTACACCTTC. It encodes CATSRDGKGANYGYTF. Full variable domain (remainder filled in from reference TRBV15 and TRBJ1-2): DAMVIQNPRYQVTQFGKPVTLSCSQTLNHNVMYWYQQKSSQAPKLLFHYYDKDFNNEADTPDNFQSRRPNTSFCFLDIRSPGLGDTAMYLCATSRDGKGANYGYTFGSGTRLTVV.